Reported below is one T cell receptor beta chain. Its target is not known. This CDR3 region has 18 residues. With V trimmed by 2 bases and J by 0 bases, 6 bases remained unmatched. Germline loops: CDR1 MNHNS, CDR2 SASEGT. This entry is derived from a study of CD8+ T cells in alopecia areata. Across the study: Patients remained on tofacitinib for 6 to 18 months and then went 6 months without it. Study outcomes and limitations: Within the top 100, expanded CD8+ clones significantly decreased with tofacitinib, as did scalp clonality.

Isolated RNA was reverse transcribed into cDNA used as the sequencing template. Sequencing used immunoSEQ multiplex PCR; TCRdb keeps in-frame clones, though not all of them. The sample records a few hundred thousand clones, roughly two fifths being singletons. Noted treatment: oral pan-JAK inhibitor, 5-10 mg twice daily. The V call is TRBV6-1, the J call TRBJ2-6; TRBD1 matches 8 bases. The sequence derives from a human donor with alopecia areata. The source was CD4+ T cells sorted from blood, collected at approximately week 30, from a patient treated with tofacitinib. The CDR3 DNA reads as TGTGCCAGCAGTGAAAGTGGGACAGGTCGCTCTGGGGCCAACGTCCTGACTTTC. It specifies CASSESGTGRSGANVLTF.